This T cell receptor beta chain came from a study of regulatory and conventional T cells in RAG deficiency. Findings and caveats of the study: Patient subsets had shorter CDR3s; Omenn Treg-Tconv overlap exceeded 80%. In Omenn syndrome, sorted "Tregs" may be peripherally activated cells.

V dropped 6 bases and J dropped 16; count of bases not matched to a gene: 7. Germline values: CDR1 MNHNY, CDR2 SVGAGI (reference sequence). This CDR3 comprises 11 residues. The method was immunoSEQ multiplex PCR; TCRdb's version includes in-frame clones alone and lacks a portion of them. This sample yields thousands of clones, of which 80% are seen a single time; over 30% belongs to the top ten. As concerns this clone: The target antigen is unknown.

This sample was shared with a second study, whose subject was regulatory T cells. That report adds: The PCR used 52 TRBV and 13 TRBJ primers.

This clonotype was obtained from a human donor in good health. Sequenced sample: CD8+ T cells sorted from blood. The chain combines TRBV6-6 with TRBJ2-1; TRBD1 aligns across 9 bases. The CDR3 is CASSEGQGLFF. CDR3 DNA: TGTGCCAGCAGCGAGGGACAGGGCTTATTCTTC.